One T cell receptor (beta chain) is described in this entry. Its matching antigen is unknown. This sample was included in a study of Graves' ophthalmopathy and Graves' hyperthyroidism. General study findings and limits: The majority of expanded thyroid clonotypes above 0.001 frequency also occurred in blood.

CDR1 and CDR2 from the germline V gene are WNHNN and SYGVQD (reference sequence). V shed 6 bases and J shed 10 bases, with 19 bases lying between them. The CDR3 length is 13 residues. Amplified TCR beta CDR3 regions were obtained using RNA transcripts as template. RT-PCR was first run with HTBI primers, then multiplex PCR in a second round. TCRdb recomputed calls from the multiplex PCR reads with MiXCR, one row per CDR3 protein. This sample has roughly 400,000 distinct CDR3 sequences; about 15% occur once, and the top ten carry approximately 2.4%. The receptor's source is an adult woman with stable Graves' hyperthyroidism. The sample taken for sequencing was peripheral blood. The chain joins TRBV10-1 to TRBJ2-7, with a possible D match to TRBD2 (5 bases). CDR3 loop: CASSPGAALEQYF. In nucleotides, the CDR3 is TGCGCCAGCAGCCCCGGAGCGGCCCTAGAACAGTACTTC.